This entry lists 18 T cell receptor beta chains sequenced from one sample in a study of siplizumab effects on memory and regulatory T cells. This table comes from immunoSEQ multiplex PCR, and its TCRdb copy is limited to in-frame clones, with some not included. In the table there are approximately 91,000 clones, 95% of which are singletons. Sequencing input: CD8+ T cells sorted from blood. The receptors were sampled from a human donor in good health.

This chain uses TRBV19 with TRBJ1-4, with 7 bases matching TRBD1. The CDR3 is 15 residues long. Germline assignment: CDR1 LNHDA and CDR2 SQIVND (reference sequence). V shed 5 bases and J 3 bases; nucleotides not matched to a gene: 6. The CDR3 spells CASSFRQGPNEKLFF. The DNA for the CDR3 is TGTGCCAGTAGTTTCCGACAGGGACCTAATGAAAAACTGTTTTTT. The variable domain in full, completed from reference TRBV19 and TRBJ1-4, reads DGGITQSPKYLFRKEGQNVTLSCEQNLNHDAMYWYRQDPGQGLRLIYYSQIVNDFQKGDIAEGYSVSREKKESFPLTVTSAQKNPTAFYLCASSFRQGPNEKLFFGSGTQLSVL.

This chain uses TRBV11-2 with TRBJ2-1; unclear D gene. The CDR3 totals 13 residues. The V end was cut by 2 bases, the J end by 3 bases, with 5 bases between. Looked up from germline, CDR1 is SGHAT and CDR2 is FQNNGV. This CDR3 is CASSLTIYNEQFF. Here the CDR3 DNA reads TGTGCCAGCAGCTTAACTATCTACAATGAGCAGTTCTTC.

This clone was seen only a few times. The chain uses TRBV4-1 and TRBJ1-1, with D perhaps matching TRBD1 (6 bases). Germline V gene lookup returns CDR1 MGHRA and CDR2 YSYEKL. V gave up 0 bases and J gave up 4 bases, with 9 bases separating them. The CDR3 consists of 14 residues. As DNA, the CDR3 is TGCGCCAGCAGCCAAGATGTAGGGGGCACTGAAGCTTTCTTT. Encoded protein: CASSQDVGGTEAFF.

The chain recombines TRBV30 with TRBJ2-4; TRBD2 matches at 8 bases. Unmatched junction bases numbered 10, after V lost 0 bases and J lost 6 bases. The germline gives CDR1 GTSNPN, CDR2 SVGIG (reference sequence). The CDR3 has 16 residues. CDR3 in amino acids: CAWSVLAVSGGNIQYF. CDR3 DNA sequence: TGTGCCTGGAGTGTACTAGCGGTTTCAGGCGGAAACATTCAGTACTTC. The variable domain in full, with the rest retrieved from reference TRBV30 and TRBJ2-4, is SQTIHQWPATLVQPVGSPLSLECTVEGTSNPNLYWYRQAAGRGLQLLFYSVGIGQISSEVPQNLSASRPQDRQFILSSKKLLLSDSGFYLCAWSVLAVSGGNIQYFGAGTRLSVL.

This chain uses TRBV9 with TRBJ1-2; D not certain. The V end was cut by 3 bases, the J end by 3 bases, with 9 bases between. The germline CDR1 and CDR2 sequences are SGDLS and YYNGEE. The CDR3 loop spans 13 amino acids. DNA for the CDR3: TGTGCCAGCAGCGGAGGGTCCGACTATGGCTACACCTTC. Translating it yields CASSGGSDYGYTF.

The chain uses TRBV7-6 and TRBJ2-7; 12 bases are shared with TRBD1. This CDR3 is 16 amino acids long. Per germline, CDR1 SGHVS and CDR2 FNYEAQ. V was pared by 0 bases and J by 5 bases, with 5 bases of the junction left unmatched. The CDR3 here is CASSLARDRGRHEQYF. DNA for the CDR3: TGTGCCAGCAGCTTAGCCCGGGACAGGGGGCGGCACGAGCAGTACTTC.

In its sample, this clone was seen once. V usage is TRBV4-1 and J usage is TRBJ2-7; 11 nucleotides line up with TRBD2. Trimming cost V 1 base and J 4 bases; bases outside gene matches: 9. The germline V gene encodes CDR1 MGHRA and CDR2 YSYEKL. The CDR3 runs to 17 residues. The CDR3 sequence: CASSQVVGTSGSYEQYF. The DNA for the CDR3 is TGCGCCAGCAGCCAAGTGGTCGGTACTAGCGGGAGTTACGAGCAGTACTTC.

V usage is TRBV4-1 and J usage is TRBJ2-1, with 9 bases fitting TRBD2. V dropped 0 bases and J dropped 3; count of bases not matched to a gene: 6. Germline CDR1 and CDR2: MGHRA and YSYEKL. CDR3 length equals 17 residues. CDR3 bases: TGCGCCAGCAGCCAAGATCTGACTAGCGGAAGCTACAATGAGCAGTTCTTC. Amino acids: CASSQDLTSGSYNEQFF.

V usage is TRBV6-1 and J usage is TRBJ2-1; a possible D gene is TRBD1 (6 bases). CDR1 MNHNS and CDR2 SASEGT come from the germline V gene. Trimming stripped 8 bases from V and 2 bases from J, with 10 bases between. The CDR3 extends over 13 amino acids. The CDR3 bases are TGTGCCAGCCCCCCAGGGGCCTACAATGAGCAGTTCTTC. It encodes CASPPGAYNEQFF.

This chain joins TRBV6-1 and TRBJ2-7; D gene ambiguous. The CDR3 length is 13 residues. Trimming cost V 8 bases and J 2 bases, with 13 bases left between them. CDR1 is MNHNS, CDR2 SASEGT, per germline. CDR3 sequence reads: CASSQIWTYEQYF. For the CDR3, the DNA is TGTGCCAGCTCTCAGATTTGGACCTACGAGCAGTACTTC.

This sequence joins TRBV10-3 and TRBJ2-5; D is perhaps TRBD1 (6 bases). The J call may be in error: the DNA end matches TRBJ2-7 better. The CDR3 has 12 residues. Looked up from germline, CDR1 is ENHRY and CDR2 is SYGVKD. CDR3: CAMRTGSYEQYF. Written as DNA, the CDR3 is TGTGCCATGAGAACAGGGTCCTACGAGCAGTACTTC.

This chain connects TRBV9 to TRBJ2-1, with D perhaps TRBD2 (5 bases). The CDR3 consists of 16 residues. Germline assignment: CDR1 SGDLS and CDR2 YYNGEE. The V end was cut by 4 bases, the J end by 7 bases, with 21 bases between. CDR3 sequence reads: CASSPEGFVGENEQFF. The CDR3 DNA follows: TGTGCCAGCAGCCCCGAGGGCTTCGTGGGAGAGAATGAGCAGTTCTTC.

The chain is built from TRBV7-6 and TRBJ1-1; D not resolved. The CDR3 length is 13 residues. Trimming removed 3 bases at V and 3 bases at J, with 8 bases between. Germline V gene data show CDR1 as SGHVS and CDR2 as FNYEAQ. The chain's CDR3 is CASSFEGYTEAFF. CDR3 bases: TGTGCCAGCAGCTTTGAGGGCTACACTGAAGCTTTCTTT. Using reference TRBV7-6 and TRBJ1-1 for the parts outside the CDR3, the full variable domain is GAGVSQSPRYKVTKRGQDVALRCDPISGHVSLYWYRQALGQGPEFLTYFNYEAQQDKSGLPNDRFSAERPEGSISTLTIQRTEQRDSAMYRCASSFEGYTEAFFGQGTRLTVV.

V gene TRBV9 combines with J gene TRBJ2-3; TRBD2 agrees at 8 bases. This CDR3 comprises 15 residues. Germline assignment: CDR1 SGDLS and CDR2 YYNGEE. Trimming at V came to 4 bases and at J to 0 bases, leaving 4 bases not matched to a gene. The CDR3: CASSPSGSSTDTQYF. In DNA, the CDR3 is TGTGCCAGCAGCCCAAGCGGGAGTAGCACAGATACGCAGTATTTT.

The CDR3 DNA sequence: TGTGCCAGCAGTCTTCAGCAGGCCTTCACAGATACGCAGTATTTT. Translating gives CASSLQQAFTDTQYF. The chain combines TRBV28 with TRBJ2-3, with D unresolved. Between the trimmed V and J ends, which lost 5 bases and 2 bases, there was a span of 14 bases. Germline values: CDR1 MDHEN, CDR2 SYDVKM. The CDR3 extends over 15 amino acids.

The chain has TRBV19 and TRBJ2-4; 8 positions match TRBD1. V lost 1 base, J lost 6 bases, and 5 bases stayed unmatched. The CDR3 spans 15 residues. The germline gives CDR1 LNHDA, CDR2 SQIVND (reference sequence). Written as DNA, the CDR3 is TGTGCCAGTAGTATAGCCACAGGGGGTGGAAACATTCAGTACTTC. Translated, it gives CASSIATGGGNIQYF.

The chain combines TRBV6-5 with TRBJ2-1; 9 bases align to TRBD2. Germline V CDR1 and CDR2: MNHEY, SVGAGI. The CDR3 is made up of 14 amino acids. J gave up 4 bases and V 6 bases, and 4 bases lay outside the gene matches. The CDR3 sequence: CASSLLAGYNEQFF. The CDR3 nucleotides read TGTGCCAGCAGCCTTCTAGCGGGATACAATGAGCAGTTCTTC.

V and J are TRBV7-9 and TRBJ2-7; D is unresolved. V was trimmed by 10 bases and J by 3 bases, leaving 4 bases between them. Germline V lookup: CDR1 SEHNR, CDR2 FQNEAQ (reference sequence). The CDR3 consists of 9 residues. The CDR3 nucleotides are TGTGCCACCGGCTACGAGCAGTACTTC. Translated: CATGYEQYF.